The T cell receptor beta chain described here comes from a study of blood T cell repertoires in COVID-19. The wider study: Acute and convalescent COVID-19 specimens originated in the United States, Italy and Spain. T cells, B-cell-depleted T cells, or PBMCs provided the cDNA or gDNA that served as material.

In the study's own analysis: For nucleated cells, counts were estimated from reference gene primer amplification. Assay: immunoSEQ multiplex PCR; the TCRdb copy retains only in-frame clones and omits some. The DNA gave D and trimming, while V, J and clone size come from that table. The sample holds hundreds of thousands of clones, 70% to 85% seen once. Trimming shortened V by 5 bases and J by 5 bases, and 17 bases separated the two germline ends. The CDR3 length is 15 residues. Per germline, CDR1 SGHVS and CDR2 FQNEAQ. This chain joins TRBV7-8 and TRBJ2-3, with D perhaps matching TRBD2 (7 bases). What was sequenced was peripheral blood. The TCR sequence derives from a woman older than 75 with acute or convalescent COVID-19. The CDR3 loop is CASSPFGGAVDTQYF. The CDR3, as DNA: TGTGCCAGCAGCCCCTTTGGGGGGGCAGTAGATACGCAGTATTTT.